These 14 T cell receptor beta chains came from one sample sequenced in a study of blood T cell repertoires in COVID-19. Method: immunoSEQ multiplex PCR; TCRdb's copy keeps in-frame clones and lacks some. The sample records about 170,000 clones, roughly 93% being singletons. Material: peripheral blood. The receptors stem from a man between 18 and 35 years old with COVID-19, enrolled during active disease.

The rearrangement links TRBV27 to TRBJ2-1; TRBD2 aligns across 9 bases. CDR1 and CDR2 from the germline V gene are MNHEY and SMNVEV (reference sequence). The CDR3 has 17 amino acids. Trimming at V came to 5 bases and at J to 9 bases, leaving 17 bases not matched to a gene. The CDR3 here is CASSPPSAGGPSGEQFF. The CDR3 DNA is TGTGCCAGCAGTCCACCCTCGGCGGGAGGGCCTTCGGGTGAGCAGTTCTTC.

This clone appeared a single time. The CDR3 region has the DNA TGCGCCAGCAGCTTAGGGACAGGGGCCCTCGTGGGCGAGCAGTACTTC. Its protein is CASSLGTGALVGEQYF. V is TRBV5-1 and J is TRBJ2-7, with 10 bases that match TRBD1. Unmatched junction bases numbered 11, after V lost 2 bases and J lost 6 bases. Germline V gene sequence: CDR1 SGHRS, CDR2 YFSETQ. CDR3 size: 16 residues.

This clone was counted once. V is TRBV7-2 and J is TRBJ2-7; 8 nucleotides align to TRBD2. The germline gives CDR1 SGHTA, CDR2 FQGNSA. The CDR3 has 15 residues. Trimming at V came to 5 bases and at J to 0 bases, leaving 6 bases not matched to a gene. DNA for the CDR3: TGTGCCAGCAGCGTTAGCGGGACCAGCTCCTACGAGCAGTACTTC. Translating gives CASSVSGTSSYEQYF.

The genes are TRBV5-1 and TRBJ2-7; 11 nucleotides line up with TRBD2. The CDR3 has 15 residues. V was pared by 4 bases and J by 3 bases, with 6 bases of the junction left unmatched. CDR1 is SGHRS, CDR2 YFSETQ, per germline. CDR3 DNA sequence: TGCGCCAGCAGCATCGGGACTAGCGGTATCTACGAGCAGTACTTC. Translation: CASSIGTSGIYEQYF.

This rearrangement joins TRBV19 to TRBJ1-5, with a tentative D call TRBD1 (5 bases). CDR3 length: 15 residues. The germline V gene has CDR1 LNHDA and CDR2 SQIVND (reference sequence). Trimming removed 6 bases from V and 4 bases from J, with 16 bases in between. This CDR3 is CASSPRVGGNQPQHF. CDR3 nucleotide sequence: TGTGCCAGTAGCCCCCGGGTGGGGGGAAATCAGCCCCAGCATTTT.

The chain joins TRBV27 to TRBJ2-5; 11 bases align to TRBD2. This CDR3 spans 14 amino acids. With 2 bases clipped from V and 7 bases from J, the junction kept 3 bases outside the gene matches. The V gene's germline CDR1 is MNHEY and CDR2 SMNVEV (reference sequence). This CDR3 reads CASSLTTSGTTQYF. Here the CDR3 DNA reads TGTGCCAGCAGTTTAACGACTAGCGGGACGACCCAGTACTTC.

This clone was found a few times. This chain joins TRBV7-2 and TRBJ1-2; weak D call: TRBD1 (5 bases). The germline V gene encodes CDR1 SGHTA and CDR2 FQGNSA. Trimming took 4 bases from V and 7 from J, leaving 10 bases between them. The CDR3 totals 12 residues. The CDR3 here is CASSSTGLGYTF. The CDR3 region has the DNA TGTGCCAGCAGCTCAACAGGTCTTGGCTACACCTTC.

This clone was seen a single time. The V gene is TRBV10-3, the J gene TRBJ2-7; D is perhaps TRBD2 (5 bases). V shed 4 bases and J shed 12 bases, with 19 bases lying between them. This CDR3 comprises 13 residues. Per germline, CDR1 ENHRY and CDR2 SYGVKD. The CDR3 DNA follows: TGTGCCATCAGTGGCCAGTCGGACTCCGCCCCGTACTTC. Encoded protein: CAISGQSDSAPYF.

The chain couples TRBV11-2 to TRBJ2-7; tentatively, D is TRBD1 (6 bases). With 5 bases removed from V and 4 bases from J, the gap between germline ends came to 21 bases. The CDR3 totals 16 residues. Per germline, CDR1 SGHAT and CDR2 FQNNGV. CDR3 amino acids: CASSHGTLDRSYEQYF. The CDR3 DNA sequence: TGTGCCAGCAGCCATGGGACACTCGATCGGTCTTACGAGCAGTACTTC.

The V and J genes are TRBV18 and TRBJ2-3, with D perhaps matching TRBD1 (5 bases). This CDR3 has 15 residues. CDR1 is KGHSH, CDR2 LQKENI, per germline. V was clipped by 1 base and J by 1 base, with 9 bases between them. The CDR3 bases are TGTGCCAGCTCACCACGGGAAGGGGGCACAGATACGCAGTATTTT. It encodes CASSPREGGTDTQYF.

The rearrangement uses TRBV9 and TRBJ2-5; the match to TRBD1 covers 9 bases. V shed 0 bases and J 4 bases; nucleotides not matched to a gene: 1. There are 14 residues in the CDR3. CDR1 is SGDLS and CDR2 is YYNGEE in the germline V gene. DNA for the CDR3: TGTGCCAGCAGCGTAGGGACAGGGGCAGAGACCCAGTACTTC. Translating it yields CASSVGTGAETQYF. Together with reference TRBV9 and TRBJ2-5, the CDR3 gives the full variable domain: DSGVTQTPKHLITATGQRVTLRCSPRSGDLSVYWYQQSLDQGLQFLIQYYNGEERAKGNILERFSAQQFPDLHSELNLSSLELGDSALYFCASSVGTGAETQYFGPGTRLLVL.

This chain joins TRBV28 and TRBJ1-4, with TRBD1 as a possible D gene (5 bases). This CDR3 is 18 amino acids long. Trimming left V 4 bases short and J 4 bases short, with 22 bases between. CDR1 MDHEN and CDR2 SYDVKM come from the germline V gene. CDR3 sequence (DNA): TGTGCCAGCAGTTCTATGGGGGGTTCGTTGTCGGGTAATGAAAAACTGTTTTTT. This codes for CASSSMGGSLSGNEKLFF.

The chain is built from TRBV20-1 and TRBJ1-5; 9 nucleotides align to TRBD1. Germline CDR1 reads DFQATT; CDR2 reads SNEGSKA (reference sequence). The CDR3 length is 17 residues. The V and J ends lost 3 bases and 4 bases, in that order; junction bases with no gene match: 13. This CDR3 reads CSASRGTGGLANQPQHF. The CDR3 region has the DNA TGCAGTGCTAGTAGGGGTACAGGGGGCCTAGCTAATCAGCCCCAGCATTTT.

This clone was found once. This chain links TRBV7-9 with TRBJ1-5; maybe TRBD1 (6 bases). The CDR3 totals 15 residues. The V gene's germline CDR1 is SEHNR and CDR2 FQNEAQ (reference sequence). The ends were cut back, 1 base at V and 2 bases at J, with 9 bases in the middle. As DNA, the CDR3 is TGTGCCAGCAGCTTAGACAGACAGGGCAATCAGCCCCAGCATTTT. Amino acids: CASSLDRQGNQPQHF.